This T cell receptor (beta chain) was profiled in a study of blood T cell repertoires in COVID-19 (TCRdb year 2020). Turning to the overall study: Samples from collaborators originated in the United States, Italy and Spain and spanned both the acute and convalescent phases of COVID-19. A de-identified subject ID, COVID-19 status, age in years and sex were almost always included in the sample metadata. Samples came from the ongoing ImmuneRACE study (first 160 participants) plus 1,254 subjects from 6 global collaborators. The material from the prospective study consisted of cDNA or gDNA derived from T cells, B-cell-depleted T cells, or PBMCs. Where HLA class I and class II types were available, the types were taken from metadata supplied by the sample provider, not from assay-based typing. Subjects who had been exposed to COVID-19, were actively infected with it, or had recovered from it provided the deeply sampled blood TCRbeta repertoires that made up the dataset. The repertoires were released in a freely available public database intended as a resource for research on the immune response to SARS-CoV-2. Paper-wide results and their limitations: How much clinical and demographic metadata was included differed by source and by participant, and the metadata was provided uncurated.

The CDR3, from cysteine to phenylalanine, totals 15 residues. CDR3 DNA is the only sequence kept; it has 45 bases, read in frame from the first base. As encoded in the germline V gene (reference sequence), CDR1 is SEHNR while CDR2 is FQNEAQ. Trimming removed 5 bases from V and 2 bases from J, leaving 14 bases between the germline ends. At one collaborating source in Seattle, patients were enrolled during active infection and were followed longitudinally through the course of disease. Whole blood was collected in K2EDTA tubes by collaborating institutions according to the institutions' own protocols. For TCRbeta analysis, collaborator samples were shipped as frozen whole blood, as isolated PBMCs, or as DNA extracted from either sample type. The immunoSEQ Assay, a bias-controlled multiplex PCR, was used to amplify TCRbeta CDR3 regions from genomic DNA. The original methods were these. The number of nucleated cells in each sample was estimated from the amplification of reference gene primers within the assay. To quantify the absolute abundance of each unique TCRbeta CDR3 rearrangement, sequence reads were collapsed and filtered. For each sample, productive Simpson clonality was calculated as the square root of Simpson's diversity index across productive rearrangements. Not all clones reach the TCRdb copy of this immuneACCESS table, which keeps in-frame sequences only. Checked studies attribute under half of the gap to unresolved V genes and leave the rest unexplained. The DNA was the basis for D and trimming; V, J and clone size are from that table. A total of about 300,000 clones appear in this sample, 70% to 90% of them only once. The ten largest clones add up to roughly 6.1% of the sample.

Remarks on this clone: The specificity of this receptor is unknown. No base-level quality is on record; no much larger clone is a single base apart.

The sequence joins TRBV7-9 to TRBJ2-3; TRBD1 is perhaps the D gene, given 5 matching bases. The sample was peripheral blood. The source is a woman between 50 and 59 years old with COVID-19, enrolled during active disease. The base sequence is TGTGCCAGCAGCCTGGTACTGGGGCACACAGATACGCAGTATTTT. It specifies CASSLVLGHTDTQYF.